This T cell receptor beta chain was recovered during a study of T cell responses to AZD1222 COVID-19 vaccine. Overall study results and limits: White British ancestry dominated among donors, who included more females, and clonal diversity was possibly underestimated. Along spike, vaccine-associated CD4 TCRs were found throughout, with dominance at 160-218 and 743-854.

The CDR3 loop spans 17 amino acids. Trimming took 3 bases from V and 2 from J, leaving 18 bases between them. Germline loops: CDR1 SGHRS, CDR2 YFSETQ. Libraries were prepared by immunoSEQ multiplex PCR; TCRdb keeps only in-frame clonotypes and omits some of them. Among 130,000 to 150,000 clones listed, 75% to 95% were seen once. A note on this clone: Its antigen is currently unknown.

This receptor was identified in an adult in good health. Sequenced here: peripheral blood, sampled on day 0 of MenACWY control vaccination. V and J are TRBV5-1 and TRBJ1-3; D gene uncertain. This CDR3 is CASSYYPTQETGNTIYF. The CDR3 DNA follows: TGCGCCAGCAGCTACTATCCTACCCAGGAGACTGGAAACACCATATATTTT.